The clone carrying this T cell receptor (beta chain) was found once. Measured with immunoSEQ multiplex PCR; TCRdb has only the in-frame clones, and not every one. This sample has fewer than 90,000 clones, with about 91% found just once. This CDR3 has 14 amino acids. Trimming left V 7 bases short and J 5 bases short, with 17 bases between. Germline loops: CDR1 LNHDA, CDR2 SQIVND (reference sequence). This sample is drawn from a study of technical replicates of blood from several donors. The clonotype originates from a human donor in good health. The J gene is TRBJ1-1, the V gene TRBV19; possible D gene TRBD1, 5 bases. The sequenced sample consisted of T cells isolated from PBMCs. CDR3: CASTPPGRATEAFF. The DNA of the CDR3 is TGTGCCAGTACCCCCCCAGGGAGGGCGACTGAAGCTTTCTTT.